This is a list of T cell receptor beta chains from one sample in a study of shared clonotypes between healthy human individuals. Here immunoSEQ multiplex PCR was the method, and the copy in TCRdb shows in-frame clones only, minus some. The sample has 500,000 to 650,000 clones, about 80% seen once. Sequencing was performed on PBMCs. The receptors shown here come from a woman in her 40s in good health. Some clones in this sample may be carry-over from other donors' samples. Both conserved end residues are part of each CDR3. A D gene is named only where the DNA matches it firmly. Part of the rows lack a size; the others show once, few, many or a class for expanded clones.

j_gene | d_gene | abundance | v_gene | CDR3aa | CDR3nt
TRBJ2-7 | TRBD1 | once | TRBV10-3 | CAISDDRAQEYF | TGTGCCATCAGTGACGACAGGGCGCAGGAGTACTTC
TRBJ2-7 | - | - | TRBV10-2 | CASSESGGSYEQYF | TGCGCCAGCAGTGAGTCAGGGGGTTCCTACGAGCAGTACTTC
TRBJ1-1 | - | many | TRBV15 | CATSRDGGNTEAFF | TGTGCCACCAGCAGAGACGGAGGGAACACTGAAGCTTTCTTT
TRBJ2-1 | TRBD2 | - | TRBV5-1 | CASRLAGEGGEQFF | TGCGCCAGCCGGCTAGCGGGAGAGGGTGGTGAGCAGTTCTTC
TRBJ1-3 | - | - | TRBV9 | CASSGGISGNTIYF | TGTGCCAGCAGCGGGGGTATCTCTGGAAACACCATATATTTT
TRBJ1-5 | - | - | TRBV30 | CAWSVLRTVNQPQHF | TGTGCCTGGAGTGTACTCAGGACAGTGAATCAGCCCCAGCATTTT
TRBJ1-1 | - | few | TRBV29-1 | CSVEKDSRAFF | TGCAGCGTTGAAAAGGACAGCCGAGCTTTCTTT
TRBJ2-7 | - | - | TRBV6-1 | CASSEALTGAYEQYF | TGTGCCAGCAGTGAAGCCCTTACGGGAGCGTACGAGCAGTACTTC
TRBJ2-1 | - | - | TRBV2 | CASRTRTEQFF | TGTGCCAGCAGGACCCGGACTGAGCAGTTCTTC
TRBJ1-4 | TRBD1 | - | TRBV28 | CASSPMAGQGVKLFF | TGTGCCAGCAGTCCGATGGCGGGACAGGGGGTAAAACTGTTTTTT
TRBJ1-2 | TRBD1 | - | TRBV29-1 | CSVGTGRDYGYTF | TGCAGCGTTGGGACAGGGAGGGACTATGGCTACACCTTC
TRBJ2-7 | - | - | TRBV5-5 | CASSLSPQGAYEQYF | TGTGCCAGCAGCTTGAGTCCCCAGGGAGCCTACGAGCAGTACTTC
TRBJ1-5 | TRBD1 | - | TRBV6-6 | CASSRDSKNQPQHF | TGTGCCAGCAGTCGGGACAGCAAAAATCAGCCCCAGCATTTT
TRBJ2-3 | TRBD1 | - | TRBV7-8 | CASSRTGGPTSTDTQYF | TGTGCCAGCAGCCGGACAGGGGGTCCGACAAGCACAGATACGCAGTATTTT
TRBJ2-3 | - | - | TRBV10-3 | CAISESVDTQYF | TGTGCCATCAGTGAGTCTGTCGATACGCAGTATTTT
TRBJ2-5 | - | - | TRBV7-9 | CASSQDLRSWYF | TGTGCCAGCAGCCAGGACTTGCGCTCCTGGTACTTC
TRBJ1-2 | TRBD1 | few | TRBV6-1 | CASSEATTGGWGYTF | TGTGCCAGCAGTGAAGCAACCACAGGGGGCTGGGGCTACACCTTC
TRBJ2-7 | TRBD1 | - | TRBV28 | CASSSTGEVYEQYF | TGTGCCAGCAGTTCGACAGGGGAAGTTTACGAGCAGTACTTC
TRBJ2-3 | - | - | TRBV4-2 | CASSPREGADTQYF | TGTGCCAGCAGCCCCAGAGAGGGGGCAGATACGCAGTATTTT
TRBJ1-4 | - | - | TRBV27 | CASSLRGAGEKLFF | TGTGCCAGCAGTTTGAGAGGGGCGGGGGAAAAACTGTTTTTT
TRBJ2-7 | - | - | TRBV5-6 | CASSFGPASYEQYF | TGTGCCAGCAGCTTCGGGCCAGCTTCCTACGAGCAGTACTTC
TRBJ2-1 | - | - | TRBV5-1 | CASSGSGGLEQFF | TGCGCCAGCAGCGGGTCGGGGGGCCTGGAGCAGTTCTTC
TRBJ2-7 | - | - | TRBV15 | CATSRDLGNYEQYF | TGTGCCACCAGCAGAGATCTGGGAAACTACGAGCAGTACTTC
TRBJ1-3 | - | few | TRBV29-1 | CSVDAGGNTIYF | TGCAGCGTTGATGCTGGTGGAAACACCATATATTTT
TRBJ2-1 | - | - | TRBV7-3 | CASSLQVRNEQFF | TGTGCCAGCAGCTTGCAAGTCCGCAATGAGCAGTTCTTC
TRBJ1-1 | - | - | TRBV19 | CASTSRRNFRNTEAFF | TGTGCCAGTACCTCGCGACGAAACTTTCGGAACACTGAAGCTTTCTTT
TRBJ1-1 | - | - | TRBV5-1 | CASSPSPNTEAFF | TGCGCCAGCAGCCCTTCACCGAACACTGAAGCTTTCTTT
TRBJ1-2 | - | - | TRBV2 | CASGGDYGYTF | TGTGCCAGCGGAGGGGATTACGGCTACACCTTC
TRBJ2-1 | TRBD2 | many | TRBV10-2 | CASSESSGSSYEQFF | TGCGCCAGCAGTGAGTCTAGCGGGAGTAGCTATGAGCAGTTCTTC
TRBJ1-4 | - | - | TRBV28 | CASSLFPSTGKVANEKLFF | TGTGCCAGCAGTTTATTCCCATCCACAGGGAAGGTAGCTAATGAAAAACTGTTTTTT
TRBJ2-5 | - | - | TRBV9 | CASSVAGIQETQYF | TGTGCCAGCAGCGTAGCGGGGATCCAAGAGACCCAGTACTTC
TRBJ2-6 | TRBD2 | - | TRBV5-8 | CASSPGLASGANVLTF | TGTGCCAGCAGCCCGGGACTAGCGTCCGGGGCCAACGTCCTGACTTTC
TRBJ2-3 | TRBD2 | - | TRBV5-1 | CASSFGGRGTDTQYF | TGCGCCAGCAGCTTTGGCGGGAGAGGAACAGATACGCAGTATTTT
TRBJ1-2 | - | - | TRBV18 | CASSPLGAGYGYTF | TGTGCCAGCTCACCACTAGGCGCCGGCTATGGCTACACCTTC
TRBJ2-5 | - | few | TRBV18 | CASSPGTQETQYF | TGTGCCAGCTCACCCGGGACACAAGAGACCCAGTACTTC
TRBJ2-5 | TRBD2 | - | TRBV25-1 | CASSPASGGGETQYF | TGTGCCAGCAGTCCGGCTAGCGGGGGCGGAGAGACCCAGTACTTC
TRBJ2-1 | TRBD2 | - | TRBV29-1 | CSVGGAGRNEQFF | TGCAGCGTCGGGGGGGCGGGAAGAAATGAGCAGTTCTTC
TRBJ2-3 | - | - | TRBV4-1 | CASSQEGHPEDTQYF | TGCGCCAGCAGCCAAGAGGGACACCCAGAAGATACGCAGTATTTT
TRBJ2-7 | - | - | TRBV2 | CASSRSGSSYEQYF | TGTGCCAGCAGCCGGTCCGGGAGCTCCTACGAGCAGTACTTC
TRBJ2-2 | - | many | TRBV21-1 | CASRNIPGELFF | TGTGCCAGCCGCAATATTCCCGGGGAGCTGTTTTTT
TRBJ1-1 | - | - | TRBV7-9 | CASSFALNTEAFF | TGTGCCAGCAGCTTTGCCTTGAACACTGAAGCTTTCTTT
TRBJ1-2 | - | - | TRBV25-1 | CASSEGGPAGDGGYTF | TGTGCCAGCAGTGAAGGGGGGCCGGCAGGGGATGGTGGCTACACCTTC
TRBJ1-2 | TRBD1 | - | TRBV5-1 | CASSTQGVGGYTF | TGCGCCAGCAGCACACAGGGGGTTGGCGGCTACACCTTC
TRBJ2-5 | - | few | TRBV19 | CASSIQSGETQYF | TGTGCCAGTAGTATACAAAGCGGGGAGACCCAGTACTTC
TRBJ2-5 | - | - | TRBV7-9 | CASSLVGGYETQYF | TGTGCCAGCAGCTTAGTAGGGGGATACGAGACCCAGTACTTC
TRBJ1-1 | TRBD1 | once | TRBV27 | CASSFRQGLGTEAFF | TGTGCCAGCAGTTTCCGACAGGGTTTGGGCACTGAAGCTTTCTTT
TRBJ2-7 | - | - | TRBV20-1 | CSARLYEQYF | TGCAGTGCTAGACTTTACGAGCAGTACTTC
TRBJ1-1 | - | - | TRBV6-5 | CASSYSGLEAFF | TGTGCCAGCAGTTACTCGGGACTCGAAGCTTTCTTT
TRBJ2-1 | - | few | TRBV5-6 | CASSLLALYDNEQFF | TGTGCCAGCAGCTTGCTGGCACTTTACGACAATGAGCAGTTCTTC
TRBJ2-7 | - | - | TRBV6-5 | CASSWDPSSEQYF | TGTGCCAGCAGTTGGGACCCCTCTTCCGAGCAGTACTTC